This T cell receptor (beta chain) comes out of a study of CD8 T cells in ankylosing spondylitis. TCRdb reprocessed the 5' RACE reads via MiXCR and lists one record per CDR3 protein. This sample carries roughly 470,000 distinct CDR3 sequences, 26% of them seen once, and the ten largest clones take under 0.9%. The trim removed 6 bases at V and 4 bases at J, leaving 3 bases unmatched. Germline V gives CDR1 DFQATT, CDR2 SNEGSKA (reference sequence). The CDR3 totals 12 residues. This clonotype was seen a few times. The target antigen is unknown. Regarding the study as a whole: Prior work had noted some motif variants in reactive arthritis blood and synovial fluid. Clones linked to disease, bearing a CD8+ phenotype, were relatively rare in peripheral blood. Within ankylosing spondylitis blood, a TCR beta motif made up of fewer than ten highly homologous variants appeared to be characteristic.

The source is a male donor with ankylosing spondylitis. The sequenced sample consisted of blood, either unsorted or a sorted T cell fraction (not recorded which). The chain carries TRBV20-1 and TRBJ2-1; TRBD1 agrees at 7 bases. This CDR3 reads CSAEGAYNEQFF. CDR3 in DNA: TGCAGTGCAGAGGGGGCGTACAATGAGCAGTTCTTC.